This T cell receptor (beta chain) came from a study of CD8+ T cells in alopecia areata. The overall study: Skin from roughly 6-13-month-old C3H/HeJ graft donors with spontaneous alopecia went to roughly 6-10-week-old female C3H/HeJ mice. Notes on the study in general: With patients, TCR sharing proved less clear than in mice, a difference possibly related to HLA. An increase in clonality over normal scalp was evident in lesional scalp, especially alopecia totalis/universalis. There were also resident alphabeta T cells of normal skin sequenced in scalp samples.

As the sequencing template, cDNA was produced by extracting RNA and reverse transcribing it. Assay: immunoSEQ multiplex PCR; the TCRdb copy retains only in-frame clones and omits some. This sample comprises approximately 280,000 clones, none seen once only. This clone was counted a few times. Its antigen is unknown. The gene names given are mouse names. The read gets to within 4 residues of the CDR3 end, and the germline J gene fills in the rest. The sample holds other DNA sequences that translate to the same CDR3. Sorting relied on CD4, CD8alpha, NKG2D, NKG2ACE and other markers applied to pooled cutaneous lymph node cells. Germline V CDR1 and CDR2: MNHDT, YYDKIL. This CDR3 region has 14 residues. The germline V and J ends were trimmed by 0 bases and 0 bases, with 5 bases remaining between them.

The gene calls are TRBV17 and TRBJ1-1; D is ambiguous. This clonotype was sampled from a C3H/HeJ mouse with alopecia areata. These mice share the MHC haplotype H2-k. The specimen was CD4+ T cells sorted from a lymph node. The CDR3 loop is CASSRDGANTEVFF. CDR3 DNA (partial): TGTGCTAGCAGTAGAGATGGGGCAAACACA.